Listed below are T cell receptor beta chains from one sample, sequenced in a study of blood T cell repertoires in COVID-19. Using immunoSEQ multiplex PCR, the repertoire was profiled, and TCRdb retains in-frame clones only, with some absent. The sample carries 400,000 to 450,000 clones, around 88% recorded once. Material for sequencing was peripheral blood. Receptors were obtained from a woman between 45 and 65 years old with COVID-19, enrolled during active disease. CDR3s include the opening cysteine and the closing phenylalanine or tryptophan. D genes are given only for firm matches. Clone size appears in some rows only: once, few, many, or a class for an expanded clone.

V	J	D	size	CDR3	DNA
TRBV5-6	TRBJ1-5	.	.	CASSRGQHTEPQHF	TGTGCCAGCAGCCGAGGACAGCACACTGAGCCCCAGCATTTT
TRBV6-5	TRBJ2-3	TRBD1	.	CASGLGTGRTDTQYF	TGTGCCAGCGGACTCGGGACAGGGAGGACAGATACGCAGTATTTT
TRBV2	TRBJ1-1	TRBD1	.	CASSGGTGGTEAFF	TGTGCCAGCAGTGGGGGGACAGGGGGCACTGAAGCTTTCTTT
TRBV2	TRBJ2-1	.	.	CASSYRAGDSTFF	TGTGCCAGCAGTTACAGGGCCGGCGATTCGACGTTCTTC
TRBV25-1	TRBJ1-6	.	.	CASSQGSSYNSPLHF	TGTGCCAGCAGTCAGGGGAGCTCCTATAATTCACCCCTCCACTTT
TRBV20-1	TRBJ2-5	.	once	CSASPYEETQYF	TGCAGTGCTAGTCCCTACGAAGAGACCCAGTACTTC
TRBV6-5	TRBJ2-7	TRBD1	.	CASGRSGGSYEQYF	TGTGCCAGCGGAAGATCAGGGGGATCCTACGAGCAGTACTTC
TRBV5-1	TRBJ2-5	TRBD1	.	CASSFTSGGETQYF	TGCGCCAGCAGCTTTACATCAGGGGGTGAGACCCAGTACTTC
TRBV9	TRBJ1-2	.	.	CASSGQGHGYTF	TGTGCCAGCAGCGGTCAGGGCCATGGCTACACCTTC
TRBV12-3/TRBV12-4	TRBJ2-7	TRBD2	.	CASSFSNGGRYF	TGTGCCAGCAGTTTTTCGAACGGGGGGAGGTACTTC
TRBV2	TRBJ2-7	.	few	CASITSYSYEQYF	TGTGCCAGCATCACAAGTTACTCCTACGAGCAGTACTTC
TRBV2	TRBJ2-7	.	.	CASSEEQFYEQYF	TGTGCCAGCAGTGAAGAACAGTTCTACGAGCAGTACTTC
TRBV6-5	TRBJ2-3	TRBD2	.	CASSTSLAGGQYF	TGTGCCAGCAGTACCAGCCTAGCGGGGGGCCAGTATTTT
TRBV27	TRBJ1-6	.	once	CASSSFTGTSRNSPLHF	TGTGCCAGCAGTTCGTTCACCGGGACTTCCAGGAATTCACCCCTCCACTTT
TRBV27	TRBJ1-6	.	.	CAISGNSPLHF	TGTGCCATTAGTGGTAATTCACCCCTCCACTTT
TRBV7-8	TRBJ1-1	.	.	CASSPYEGNTEAFF	TGTGCCAGCAGCCCGTACGAGGGCAACACTGAAGCTTTCTTT
TRBV9	TRBJ2-1	.	.	CASSVVGDEQFF	TGTGCCAGCAGCGTAGTAGGAGATGAGCAGTTCTTC